The 20 T cell receptor beta chains in this list originate from one sample, sequenced in a study of shared clonotypes between healthy human individuals. The protocol was immunoSEQ multiplex PCR, while the TCRdb copy is restricted to in-frame clones and leaves out a portion. The sample records millions of clones, about 95% being singletons. The sample taken for sequencing was naive CD4+ T cells sorted from blood. Sample subset: CD45RA+ positively selected. These receptor sequences come from a man aged 18 to 29 in good health.

The rearrangement links TRBV5-4 to TRBJ2-7; the D is unclear. The CDR3 consists of 13 residues. V shed 0 bases and J shed 7 bases, with 11 bases lying between them. The germline gives CDR1 SGHNT, CDR2 YYREEE (reference sequence). The CDR3 is CASSLGPSGEQYF. Written as DNA, the CDR3 is TGTGCCAGCAGCTTGGGTCCCAGTGGAGAGCAGTACTTC. The whole variable domain, filled in from reference TRBV5-4 and TRBJ2-7, reads ETGVTQSPTHLIKTRGQQVTLRCSSQSGHNTVSWYQQALGQGPQFIFQYYREEENGRGNFPPRFSGLQFPNYSSELNVNALELDDSALYLCASSLGPSGEQYFGPGTRLTVT.

This chain joins TRBV6-1 and TRBJ2-7, with D perhaps matching TRBD2 (5 bases). The V gene lost 6 bases and the J gene lost 0 bases, with 15 bases spanning the gap. The V gene's germline CDR1 is MNHNS and CDR2 SASEGT. This CDR3 region has 15 residues. The CDR3 here is CASREVWVSSYEQYF. CDR3 coding DNA: TGTGCCAGCAGGGAGGTTTGGGTGAGCTCCTACGAGCAGTACTTC.

This sequence joins TRBV6-1 and TRBJ1-6; D might be TRBD1 (6 bases). This CDR3 spans 14 amino acids. Trimming stripped 7 bases from V and 7 bases from J, with 14 bases between. Germline V gene data show CDR1 as MNHNS and CDR2 as SASEGT. CDR3: CASNNDRRNSPLHF. CDR3 DNA sequence: TGTGCCAGCAATAACGACAGGCGGAATTCACCCCTCCACTTT.

The rearrangement uses TRBV5-1 and TRBJ2-3; 7 nucleotides match TRBD1. With 7 bases clipped from V and 0 bases from J, the junction kept 8 bases outside the gene matches. CDR1 and CDR2 (germline): SGHRS, YFSETQ. The CDR3 runs 15 residues. CDR3 in amino acids: CASAPTGYSTDTQYF. DNA for the CDR3: TGCGCCAGCGCCCCGACAGGGTACAGCACAGATACGCAGTATTTT.

To note about this clone: The sample contains more than one DNA sequence encoding this CDR3. This chain joins TRBV18 and TRBJ1-5; D not resolved. The CDR3 contains 13 residues. Trimming took off 2 bases at V and 1 base at J, with 3 bases between the two ends. Germline V gene sequence: CDR1 KGHSH, CDR2 LQKENI. The CDR3 DNA follows: TGTGCCAGCTCACCAAGCAGCAATCAGCCCCAGCATTTT. Translated: CASSPSSNQPQHF.

The chain joins TRBV4-1 to TRBJ1-4; 7 nucleotides agree with TRBD1. The CDR3 sequence is 19 residues long. CDR1 is MGHRA and CDR2 is YSYEKL in the germline V gene. J gave up 4 bases and V 4 bases, and 18 bases lay outside the gene matches. This CDR3 reads CASSPGRDSGTPRNEKLFF. The DNA for the CDR3 is TGCGCCAGCAGCCCGGGGAGGGACAGCGGCACGCCCCGTAATGAAAAACTGTTTTTT.

The chain has TRBV2 and TRBJ2-5; 11 nucleotides align to TRBD2. The J call may be incorrect, as the DNA end agrees better with TRBJ2-7. The CDR3 covers 20 residues. Germline CDR1 SNHLY, CDR2 FYNNEI. In nucleotides, the CDR3 is TGTGCCAGCAGTAAGAGGACAGTTCATAAGACTAGCGGGACTTCCTACGAGCAGTACTTC. It specifies CASSKRTVHKTSGTSYEQYF.

This chain connects TRBV5-1 to TRBJ2-3; D remains ambiguous. V was pared by 0 bases and J by 2 bases, with 10 bases between. The CDR3 loop spans 15 amino acids. In germline, CDR1 is SGHRS, CDR2 YFSETQ. The CDR3 spells CASSLEDGTTDTQYF. The DNA for the CDR3 is TGCGCCAGCAGCTTGGAGGACGGCACCACAGATACGCAGTATTTT. The whole variable domain, remainder taken from reference TRBV5-1 and TRBJ2-3, is KAGVTQTPRYLIKTRGQQVTLSCSPISGHRSVSWYQQTPGQGLQFLFEYFSETQRNKGNFPGRFSGRQFSNSRSEMNVSTLELGDSALYLCASSLEDGTTDTQYFGPGTRLTVL.

The chain uses TRBV7-9 and TRBJ2-1, with D possibly being TRBD2 (6 bases). Trimming stripped 0 bases from V and 6 bases from J, with 12 bases between. Germline V gene data show CDR1 as SEHNR and CDR2 as FQNEAQ (reference sequence). The CDR3 is 15 amino acids. CDR3 coding DNA: TGTGCCAGCAGCTTAGCGAGGGCGGGGACCAATGAGCAGTTCTTC. This encodes CASSLARAGTNEQFF.

This rearrangement joins TRBV5-1 to TRBJ2-7, with a weak D call TRBD1 (5 bases). The CDR3 is made up of 16 amino acids. Germline CDR1 reads SGHRS; CDR2 reads YFSETQ. With 0 bases removed from V and 1 base from J, the gap between germline ends came to 14 bases. The CDR3 coding sequence is TGCGCCAGCAGCTTGGAGGTCGGGCAGGGATCCTACGAGCAGTACTTC. Residues: CASSLEVGQGSYEQYF.

The gene calls are TRBV5-4 and TRBJ1-4; 8 bases are a match to TRBD1. The CDR3 sequence is 16 residues long. Germline V gene sequence: CDR1 SGHNT, CDR2 YYREEE (reference sequence). Trimming at V came to 2 bases and at J to 4 bases, leaving 7 bases not matched to a gene. The CDR3 loop is CASSLQGVTVNEKLFF. Written as DNA, the CDR3 is TGTGCCAGCAGCTTACAGGGGGTAACGGTTAATGAAAAACTGTTTTTT.

Remarks on this clone: Other DNA sequences of this sample code for an identical CDR3. The gene calls are TRBV9 and TRBJ1-1; D is ambiguous. CDR1 is SGDLS, CDR2 YYNGEE, per germline. Trimming pared 0 bases from V and 0 bases from J, leaving 9 bases between. The CDR3 contains 15 residues. CDR3 residues: CASSVASGLNTEAFF. The CDR3, as DNA: TGTGCCAGCAGCGTAGCTTCAGGACTGAACACTGAAGCTTTCTTT.

Notes on this clone: This CDR3 is also generated by other DNA sequences in the sample. The chain joins TRBV6-6 to TRBJ1-6; unclear D gene. CDR1 MNHNY and CDR2 SVGAGI come from the germline V gene (reference sequence). This CDR3 is 14 amino acids long. The ends were cut back, 2 bases at V and 4 bases at J, with 6 bases in the middle. The CDR3 DNA sequence: TGTGCCAGCAGTTACGGAGATTATAATTCACCCCTCCACTTT. This encodes CASSYGDYNSPLHF.

The chain couples TRBV19 to TRBJ1-1; no clear D. Germline CDR1 and CDR2: LNHDA and SQIVND (reference sequence). Trimming removed 11 bases from V and 7 bases from J, with 20 bases in between. The CDR3 spans 13 residues. The CDR3 bases are TGTGCCGTACACCCGGACGGGCGGGTTGAAGCTTTCTTT. Protein sequence: CAVHPDGRVEAFF.

This sequence joins TRBV9 and TRBJ2-3; 15 bases agree with TRBD2. V was pared by 7 bases and J by 3 bases, with 6 bases of the junction left unmatched. In germline, CDR1 is SGDLS, CDR2 YYNGEE. This CDR3 spans 16 amino acids. DNA for the CDR3: TGTGCCAGCGGTCAAGGACTAGCGGGAGGGACAGATACGCAGTATTTT. Its translation: CASGQGLAGGTDTQYF.

The CDR3 sequence: CASSSDRGGYEQYF. The CDR3, as DNA: TGTGCCAGCAGTTCGGACAGGGGTGGGTACGAGCAGTACTTC. The V call is TRBV7-2, the J call TRBJ2-7, with 9 bases fitting TRBD1. Looked up from germline, CDR1 is SGHTA and CDR2 is FQGNSA. CDR3 length equals 14 residues. V gave up 6 bases and J gave up 4 bases; unmatched junction bases: 7.

This clone was observed once. Other DNA sequences in this specimen translate into the identical CDR3. This chain connects TRBV4-1 to TRBJ1-4, with D possibly being TRBD1 (5 bases). Germline lookup yields CDR1 MGHRA and CDR2 YSYEKL. V lost 1 base, J lost 2 bases, and 11 bases lay in between. CDR3 length: 16 amino acids. DNA for the CDR3: TGCGCCAGCAGCCAAGGAGGGACCGCGACTAATGAAAAACTGTTTTTT. Translated, it gives CASSQGGTATNEKLFF.

V usage is TRBV4-1 and J usage is TRBJ1-6; TRBD1 aligns across 7 bases. The CDR3 covers 17 residues. V lost 4 bases, J lost 3 bases, and 9 bases stayed unmatched. Germline-derived CDR1 and CDR2 are MGHRA and YSYEKL. CDR3 sequence (DNA): TGCGCCAGCAGCCGAAGGACAGGCGAAAACTATAATTCACCCCTCCACTTT. Translated, it gives CASSRRTGENYNSPLHF.

The CDR3 reads CASSPGQPNTEAFF. The DNA for the CDR3 is TGTGCCAGCAGCCCCGGACAGCCTAACACTGAAGCTTTCTTT. This chain uses TRBV9 with TRBJ1-1; the D gene is possibly TRBD1 (6 bases). Germline CDR1 and CDR2: SGDLS and YYNGEE. The V end was cut by 4 bases, the J end by 2 bases, with 12 bases between. The CDR3 consists of 14 residues.

This clone showed up just once. The chain joins TRBV30 to TRBJ2-1; 14 bases line up with TRBD2. The CDR3 has 15 residues. Germline V gene sequence: CDR1 GTSNPN, CDR2 SVGIG (reference sequence). After removal of 4 bases from V and 4 bases from J, the junction contained 3 bases not matched to a gene. Written as DNA, the CDR3 is TGTGCCTGGACTCGGACTAGCGGGAGGTACAATGAGCAGTTCTTC. This sequence encodes CAWTRTSGRYNEQFF.